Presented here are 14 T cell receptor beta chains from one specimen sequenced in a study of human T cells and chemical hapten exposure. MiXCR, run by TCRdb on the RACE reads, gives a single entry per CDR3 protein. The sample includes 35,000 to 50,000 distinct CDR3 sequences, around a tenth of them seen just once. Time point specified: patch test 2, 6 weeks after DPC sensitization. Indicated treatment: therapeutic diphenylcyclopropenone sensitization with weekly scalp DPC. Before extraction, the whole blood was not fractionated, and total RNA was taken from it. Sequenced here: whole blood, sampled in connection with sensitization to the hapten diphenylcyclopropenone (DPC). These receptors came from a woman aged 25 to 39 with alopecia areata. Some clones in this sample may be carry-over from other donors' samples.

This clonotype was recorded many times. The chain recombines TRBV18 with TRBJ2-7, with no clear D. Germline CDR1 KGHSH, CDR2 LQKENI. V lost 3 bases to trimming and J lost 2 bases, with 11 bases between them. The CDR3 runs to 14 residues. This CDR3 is CASSPDGSPYEQYF. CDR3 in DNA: TGTGCCAGCTCACCGGACGGGTCCCCCTACGAGCAGTACTTC.

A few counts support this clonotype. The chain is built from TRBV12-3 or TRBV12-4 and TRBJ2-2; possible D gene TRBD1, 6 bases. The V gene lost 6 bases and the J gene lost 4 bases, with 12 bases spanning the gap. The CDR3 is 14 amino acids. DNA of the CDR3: TGTGCCAGCAGAGAGACAGGATTCACCGGGGAGCTGTTTTTT. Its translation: CASRETGFTGELFF.

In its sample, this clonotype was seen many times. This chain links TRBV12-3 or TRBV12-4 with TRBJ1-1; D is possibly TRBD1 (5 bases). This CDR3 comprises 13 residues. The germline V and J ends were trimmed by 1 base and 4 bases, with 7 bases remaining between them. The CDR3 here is CASSLGGPTEAFF. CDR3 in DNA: TGTGCCAGCAGTTTAGGGGGCCCCACTGAAGCTTTCTTT.

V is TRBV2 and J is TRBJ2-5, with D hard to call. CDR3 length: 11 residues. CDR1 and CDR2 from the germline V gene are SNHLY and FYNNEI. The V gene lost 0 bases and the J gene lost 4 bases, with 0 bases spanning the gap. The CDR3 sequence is CASSEAETQYF. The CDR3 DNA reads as TGTGCCAGCAGTGAAGCAGAGACCCAGTACTTC. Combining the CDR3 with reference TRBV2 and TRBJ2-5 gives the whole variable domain EPEVTQTPSHQVTQMGQEVILRCVPISNHLYFYWYRQILGQKVEFLVSFYNNEISEKSEIFDDQFSVERPDGSNFTLKIRSTKLEDSAMYFCASSEAETQYFGPGTRLLVL.

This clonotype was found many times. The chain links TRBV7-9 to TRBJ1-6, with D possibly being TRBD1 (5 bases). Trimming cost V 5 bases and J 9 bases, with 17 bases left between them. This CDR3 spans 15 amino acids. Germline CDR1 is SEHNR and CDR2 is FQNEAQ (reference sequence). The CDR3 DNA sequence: TGTGCCAGCAGCCCCGAAGCAGGGCAGGGTTCACCCCTCCACTTT. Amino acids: CASSPEAGQGSPLHF.

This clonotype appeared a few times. CDR3 coding DNA: TGTGCCAGCAGCCCAGGACGGACTAGCAATCAGCCCCAGCATTTT. Amino acid sequence: CASSPGRTSNQPQHF. V is TRBV5-5 and J is TRBJ1-5; the D is unclear. The CDR3 runs to 15 residues. Per germline, CDR1 SGHKS and CDR2 YYEKEE (reference sequence). Deletions cut 4 bases from V and 0 bases from J, with 11 bases between.

The CDR3 is CASSPLAEGTQYF. The CDR3 DNA follows: TGTGCCAGCTCACCACTAGCGGAAGGGACCCAGTACTTC. The J gene is TRBJ2-5, the V gene TRBV18; possibly TRBD2 for D (6 bases). Germline CDR1 is KGHSH and CDR2 is LQKENI. There are 13 residues in the CDR3. V was clipped by 1 base and J by 7 bases, with 10 bases between them.

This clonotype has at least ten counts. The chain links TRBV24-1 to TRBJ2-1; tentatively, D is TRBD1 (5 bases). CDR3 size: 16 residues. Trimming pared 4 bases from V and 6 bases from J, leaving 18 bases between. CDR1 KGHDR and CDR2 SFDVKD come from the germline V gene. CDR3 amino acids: CATSDPTDLPGNEQFF. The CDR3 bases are TGTGCCACCAGTGACCCGACAGACCTCCCTGGCAATGAGCAGTTCTTC.

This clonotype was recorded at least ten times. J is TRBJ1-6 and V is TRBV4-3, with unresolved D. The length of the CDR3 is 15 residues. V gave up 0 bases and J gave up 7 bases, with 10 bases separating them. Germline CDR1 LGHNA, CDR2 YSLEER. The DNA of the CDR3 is TGCGCCAGCAGCCAAGAGGGCTCCTTCAATTCACCCCTCCACTTT. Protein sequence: CASSQEGSFNSPLHF.

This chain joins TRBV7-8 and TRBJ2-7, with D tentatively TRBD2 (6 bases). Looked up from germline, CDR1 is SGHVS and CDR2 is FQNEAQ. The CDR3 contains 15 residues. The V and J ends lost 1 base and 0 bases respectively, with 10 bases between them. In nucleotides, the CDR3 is TGTGCCAGCAGCTTAGTGGCGCGGGGCTCCTACGAGCAGTACTTC. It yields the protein CASSLVARGSYEQYF.

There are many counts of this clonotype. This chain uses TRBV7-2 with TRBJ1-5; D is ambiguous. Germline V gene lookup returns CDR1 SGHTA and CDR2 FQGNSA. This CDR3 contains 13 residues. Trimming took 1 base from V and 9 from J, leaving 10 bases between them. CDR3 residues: CASSLEGSWPQHF. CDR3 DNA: TGTGCCAGCAGCTTAGAAGGTTCTTGGCCCCAGCATTTT.

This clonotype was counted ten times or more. The CDR3 DNA sequence: TGTGCCAGCAGTACCGGGAGCGGGAACATTCAGTACTTC. As protein: CASSTGSGNIQYF. The rearrangement links TRBV28 to TRBJ2-4, with D tentatively TRBD2 (6 bases). The CDR3 contains 13 residues. Trimming shortened V by 5 bases and J by 7 bases, and 12 bases separated the two germline ends. Germline values: CDR1 MDHEN, CDR2 SYDVKM.

The CDR3 region is CAWSGTPVTQYF. In DNA, the CDR3 is TGTGCCTGGAGTGGTACCCCAGTTACGCAGTATTTT. This chain links TRBV30 with TRBJ2-3; D is ambiguous. Germline V gives CDR1 GTSNPN, CDR2 SVGIG (reference sequence). Trimming pared 1 base from V and 8 bases from J, leaving 10 bases between. The CDR3 sequence is 12 residues long.

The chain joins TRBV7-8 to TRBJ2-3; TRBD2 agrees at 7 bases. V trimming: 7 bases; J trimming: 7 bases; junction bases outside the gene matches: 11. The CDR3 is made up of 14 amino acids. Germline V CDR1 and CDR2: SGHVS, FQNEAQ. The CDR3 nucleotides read TGTGCCAGCACCCCAGCGGGGCCCGGGAATACGCAGTATTTT. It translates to CASTPAGPGNTQYF.